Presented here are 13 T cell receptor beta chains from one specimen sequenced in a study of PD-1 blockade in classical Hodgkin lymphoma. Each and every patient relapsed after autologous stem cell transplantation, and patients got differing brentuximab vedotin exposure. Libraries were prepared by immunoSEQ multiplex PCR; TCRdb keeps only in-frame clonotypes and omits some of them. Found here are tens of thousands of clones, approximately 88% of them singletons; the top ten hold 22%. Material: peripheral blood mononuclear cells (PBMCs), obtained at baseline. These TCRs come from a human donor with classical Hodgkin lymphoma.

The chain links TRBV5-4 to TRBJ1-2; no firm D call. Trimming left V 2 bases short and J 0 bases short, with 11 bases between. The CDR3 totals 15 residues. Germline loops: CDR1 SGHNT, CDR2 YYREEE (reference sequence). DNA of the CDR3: TGTGCCAGCAGCTTCGTCGAACAGACTAACTATGGCTACACCTTC. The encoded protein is CASSFVEQTNYGYTF. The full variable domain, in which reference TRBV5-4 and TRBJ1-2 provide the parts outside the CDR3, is ETGVTQSPTHLIKTRGQQVTLRCSSQSGHNTVSWYQQALGQGPQFIFQYYREEENGRGNFPPRFSGLQFPNYSSELNVNALELDDSALYLCASSFVEQTNYGYTFGSGTRLTVV.

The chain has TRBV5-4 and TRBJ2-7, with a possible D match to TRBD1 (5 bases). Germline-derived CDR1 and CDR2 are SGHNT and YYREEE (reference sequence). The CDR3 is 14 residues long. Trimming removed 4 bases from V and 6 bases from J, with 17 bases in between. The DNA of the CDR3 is TGTGCCAGCAGCCCCCCCGCGACAGCTGGCGAGCAGTACTTC. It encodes CASSPPATAGEQYF.

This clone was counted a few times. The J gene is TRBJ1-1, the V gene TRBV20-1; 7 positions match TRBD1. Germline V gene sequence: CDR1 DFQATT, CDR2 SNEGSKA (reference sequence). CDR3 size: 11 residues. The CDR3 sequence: CTGTANTEAFF. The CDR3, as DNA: TGCACCGGGACAGCTAACACTGAAGCTTTCTTT.

The CDR3 protein is CASSLAQGTENYEQYF. The CDR3 DNA is TGTGCCAGCAGCTTAGCGCAGGGGACGGAGAACTACGAGCAGTACTTC. The chain carries TRBV7-9 and TRBJ2-7; a possible D gene is TRBD1 (6 bases). There are 16 residues in the CDR3. Trimming left V 0 bases short and J 3 bases short, with 15 bases between. Germline CDR1 is SEHNR and CDR2 is FQNEAQ (reference sequence).

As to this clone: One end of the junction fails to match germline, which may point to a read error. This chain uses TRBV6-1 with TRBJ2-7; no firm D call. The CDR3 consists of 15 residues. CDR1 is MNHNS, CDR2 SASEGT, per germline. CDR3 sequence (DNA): TGTGCCAGCAGAATCGAGCGTGACTTGTCCTCCGAGCAGTACTTC. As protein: CASRIERDLSSEQYF.

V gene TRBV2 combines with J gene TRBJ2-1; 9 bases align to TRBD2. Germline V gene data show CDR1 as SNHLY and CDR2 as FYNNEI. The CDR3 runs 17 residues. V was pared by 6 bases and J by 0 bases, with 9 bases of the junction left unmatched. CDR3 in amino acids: CASSARTSESSYNEQFF. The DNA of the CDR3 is TGTGCCAGCAGCGCGAGGACTAGCGAAAGCTCCTACAATGAGCAGTTCTTC.

The CDR3 nucleotides read TGCGCCAGCCGCTACAGGGGATTGTCCGGGGAGCTGTTTTTT. Residues: CASRYRGLSGELFF. The chain couples TRBV5-1 to TRBJ2-2, with 7 bases fitting TRBD1. V lost 7 bases, J lost 6 bases, and 9 bases stayed unmatched. The CDR3 contains 14 residues. Germline V gene lookup returns CDR1 SGHRS and CDR2 YFSETQ.

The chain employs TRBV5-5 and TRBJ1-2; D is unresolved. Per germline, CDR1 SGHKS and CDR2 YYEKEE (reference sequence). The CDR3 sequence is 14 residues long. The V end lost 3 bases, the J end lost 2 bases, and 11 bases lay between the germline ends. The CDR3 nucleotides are TGTGCCAGCAGCTCTTTGACCGCAAACTATGGCTACACCTTC. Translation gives CASSSLTANYGYTF.

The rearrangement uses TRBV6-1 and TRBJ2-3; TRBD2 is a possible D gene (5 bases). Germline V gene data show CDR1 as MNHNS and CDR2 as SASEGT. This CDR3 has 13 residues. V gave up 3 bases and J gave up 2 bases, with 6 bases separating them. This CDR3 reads CASSDGVTDTQYF. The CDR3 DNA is TGTGCCAGCAGTGACGGGGTCACAGATACGCAGTATTTT.

For the CDR3, the DNA is TGTGCCAGCGCGACAGGGGAAAGGCGTCAGCCCCAGCATTTT. This translates into CASATGERRQPQHF. This sequence joins TRBV2 and TRBJ1-5; TRBD1 matches 8 bases. With 8 bases clipped from V and 6 bases from J, the junction kept 9 bases outside the gene matches. The germline CDR1 and CDR2 sequences are SNHLY and FYNNEI. The CDR3 loop spans 14 amino acids.

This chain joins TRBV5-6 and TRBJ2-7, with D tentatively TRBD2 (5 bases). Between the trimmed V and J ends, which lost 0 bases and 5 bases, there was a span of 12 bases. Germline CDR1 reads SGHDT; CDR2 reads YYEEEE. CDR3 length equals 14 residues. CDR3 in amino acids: CASSLDLASNEQYF. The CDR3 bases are TGTGCCAGCAGCTTGGATCTAGCCTCGAACGAGCAGTACTTC.

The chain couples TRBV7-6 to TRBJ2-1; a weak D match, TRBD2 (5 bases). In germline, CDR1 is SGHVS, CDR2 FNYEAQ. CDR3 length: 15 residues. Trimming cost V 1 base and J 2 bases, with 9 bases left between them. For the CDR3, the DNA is TGTGCCAGCAGCTTAGGACTACCTCCCTACAATGAGCAGTTCTTC. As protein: CASSLGLPPYNEQFF.

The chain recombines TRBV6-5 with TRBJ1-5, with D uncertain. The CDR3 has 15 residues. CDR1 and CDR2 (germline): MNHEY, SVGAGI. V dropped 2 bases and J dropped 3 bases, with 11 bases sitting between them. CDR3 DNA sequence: TGTGCCAGCAGTTACGCTCGTGGGAACAATCAGCCCCAGCATTTT. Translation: CASSYARGNNQPQHF.